This T cell receptor (beta chain) was identified during a study of identical twins. This clonotype turned up a few times. The antigen is not known. The V segment lost 6 bases and the J segment 7 bases; nucleotides outside the gene matches: 16. The germline V gene encodes CDR1 SGHAT and CDR2 FQNNGV. The CDR3 consists of 19 residues. TCRdb reanalysed the 5' RACE reads using MiXCR and keeps one entry per CDR3 protein. The sample has some 760,000 distinct CDR3 sequences; approximately 18% are singletons. General study findings and limits: For cord blood, abundant beta clonotypes had fewer insertions, unlike memory repertoires, which showed none. The authors noted that invariant MAIT and iNKT cells could partly confound zero-insertion analyses. The study found weaker excess twin sharing in beta out-of-frame sequences.

This sample also belongs to another study, concerning T cells expressing NK-cell markers.

The J gene is TRBJ2-1, the V gene TRBV11-2, with TRBD2 matching over 15 bases. The sequence derives from a woman between 18 and 29 years old in good health. The sequenced sample was PBMCs. In nucleotides, the CDR3 is TGTGCCAGCAGGACCCTAACGGGACTAGCGGGGGGACGGGTAAATGAGCAGTTCTTC. Its protein is CASRTLTGLAGGRVNEQFF. The entire variable domain, with the rest obtained from reference TRBV11-2 and TRBJ2-1, is as follows: EAGVAQSPRYKIIEKRQSVAFWCNPISGHATLYWYQQILGQGPKLLIQFQNNGVVDDSQLPKDRFSAERLKGVDSTLKIQPAKLEDSAVYLCASRTLTGLAGGRVNEQFFGPGTRLTVL.